This T cell receptor (beta chain) was captured by sequencing in a study of cytomegalovirus exposure and HLA in healthy donors. The PCR had 60 Vbeta and 13 Jbeta primers. Sequencing used immunoSEQ multiplex PCR; TCRdb keeps in-frame clones, though not all of them. The table gives approximately 140,000 clones; the top ten clones make up 1.5% to 2% of it. CDR1 SQVTM and CDR2 ANQGSEA come from the germline V gene. The CDR3 extends over 13 amino acids. V gave up 4 bases and J gave up 2 bases; unmatched junction bases: 3. For this clone: Its antigen is unknown.

Whole-study results and caveats: There were over 150 TCR beta chains listed as cytomegalovirus-associated.

The sequenced material came from PBMCs. The sequence was collected from a woman aged 45-60 years in good health and CMV-seronegative. This chain uses TRBV29-1 with TRBJ2-5, with 8 nucleotides matching TRBD2. The CDR3 coding sequence is TGCAGCGTTGGTAGCGGGAAGCAAGAGACCCAGTACTTC. Protein: CSVGSGKQETQYF.